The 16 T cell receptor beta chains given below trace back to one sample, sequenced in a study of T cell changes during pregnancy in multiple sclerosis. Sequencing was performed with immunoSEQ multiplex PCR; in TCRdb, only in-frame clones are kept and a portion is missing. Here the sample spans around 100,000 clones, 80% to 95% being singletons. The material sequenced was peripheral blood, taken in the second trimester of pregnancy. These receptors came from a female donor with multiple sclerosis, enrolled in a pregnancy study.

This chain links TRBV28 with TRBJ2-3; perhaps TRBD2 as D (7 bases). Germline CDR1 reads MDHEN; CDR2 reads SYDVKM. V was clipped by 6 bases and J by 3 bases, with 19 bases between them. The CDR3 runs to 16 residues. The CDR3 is CASSPGGGSKTDTQYF. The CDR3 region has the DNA TGTGCCAGCAGCCCCGGGGGCGGGAGTAAGACAGATACGCAGTATTTT.

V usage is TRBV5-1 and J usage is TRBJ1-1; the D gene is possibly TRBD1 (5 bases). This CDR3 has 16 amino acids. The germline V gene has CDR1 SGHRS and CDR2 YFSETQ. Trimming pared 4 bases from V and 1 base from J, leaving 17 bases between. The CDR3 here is CASSLGGVWTNTEAFF. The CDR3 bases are TGCGCCAGCAGCCTGGGGGGGGTTTGGACGAACACTGAAGCTTTCTTT.

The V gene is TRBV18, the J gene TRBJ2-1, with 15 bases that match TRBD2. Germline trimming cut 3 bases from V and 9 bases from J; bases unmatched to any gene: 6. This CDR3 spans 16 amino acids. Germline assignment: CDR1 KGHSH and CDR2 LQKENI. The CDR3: CASSPRGLAGGSEQFF. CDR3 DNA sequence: TGTGCCAGCTCACCTCGAGGACTAGCGGGAGGGTCTGAGCAGTTCTTC. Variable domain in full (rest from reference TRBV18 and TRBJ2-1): NAGVMQNPRHLVRRRGQEARLRCSPMKGHSHVYWYRQLPEEGLKFMVYLQKENIIDESGMPKERFSAEFPKEGPSILRIQQVVRGDSAAYFCASSPRGLAGGSEQFFGPGTRLTVL.

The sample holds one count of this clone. CDR3 region: CASRRTTTLNGNEQFF. The CDR3 nucleotides are TGTGCCAGCAGGCGGACGACTACTCTAAATGGCAATGAGCAGTTCTTC. The rearrangement joins TRBV4-2 to TRBJ2-1, with D maybe TRBD2 (5 bases). Germline V gene data show CDR1 as LGHNA and CDR2 as YNFKEQ. Trimming took 6 bases from V and 6 from J, leaving 21 bases between them. This CDR3 has 16 amino acids.

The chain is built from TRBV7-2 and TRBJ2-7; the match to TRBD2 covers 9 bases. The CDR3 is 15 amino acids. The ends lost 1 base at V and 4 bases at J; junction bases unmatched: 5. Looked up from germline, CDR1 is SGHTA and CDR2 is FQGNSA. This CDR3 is CASSLEGLAEYEQYF. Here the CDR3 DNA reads TGTGCCAGCAGCTTAGAGGGACTAGCAGAATACGAGCAGTACTTC.

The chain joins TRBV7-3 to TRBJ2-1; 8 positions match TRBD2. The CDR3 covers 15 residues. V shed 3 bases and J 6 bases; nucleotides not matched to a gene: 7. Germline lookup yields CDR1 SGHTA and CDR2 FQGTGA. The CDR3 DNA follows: TGTGCCAGCAGCTTCCGGGGGGGGGCTATCAATGAGCAGTTCTTC. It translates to CASSFRGGAINEQFF.

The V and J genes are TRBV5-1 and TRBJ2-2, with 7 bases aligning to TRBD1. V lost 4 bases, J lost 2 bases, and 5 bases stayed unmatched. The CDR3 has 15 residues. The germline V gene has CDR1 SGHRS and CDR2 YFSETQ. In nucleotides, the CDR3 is TGCGCCAGCAGCCCGGACAGGACAAACACCGGGGAGCTGTTTTTT. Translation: CASSPDRTNTGELFF.

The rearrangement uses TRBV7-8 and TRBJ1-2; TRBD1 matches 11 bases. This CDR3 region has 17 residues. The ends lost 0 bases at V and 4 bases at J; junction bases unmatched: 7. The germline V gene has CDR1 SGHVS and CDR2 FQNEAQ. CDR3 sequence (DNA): TGTGCCAGCAGCTTAGCTCGGGGGACAGGGGGGCTCTATGGCTACACCTTC. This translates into CASSLARGTGGLYGYTF. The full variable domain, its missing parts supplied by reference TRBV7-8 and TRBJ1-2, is GAGVSQSPRYKVAKRGQDVALRCDPISGHVSLFWYQQALGQGPEFLTYFQNEAQLDKSGLPSDRFFAERPEGSVSTLKIQRTQQEDSAVYLCASSLARGTGGLYGYTFGSGTRLTVV.

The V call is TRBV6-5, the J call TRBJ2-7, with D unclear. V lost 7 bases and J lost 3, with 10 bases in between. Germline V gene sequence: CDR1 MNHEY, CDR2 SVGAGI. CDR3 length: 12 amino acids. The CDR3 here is CASKAGYYEQYF. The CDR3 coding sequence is TGTGCCAGCAAGGCAGGCTACTACGAGCAGTACTTC.

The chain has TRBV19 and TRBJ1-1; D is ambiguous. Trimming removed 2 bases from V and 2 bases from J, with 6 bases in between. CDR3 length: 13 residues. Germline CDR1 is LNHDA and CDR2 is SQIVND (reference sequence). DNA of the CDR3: TGTGCCAGTAGTATATCAGGAAACACTGAAGCTTTCTTT. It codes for CASSISGNTEAFF.

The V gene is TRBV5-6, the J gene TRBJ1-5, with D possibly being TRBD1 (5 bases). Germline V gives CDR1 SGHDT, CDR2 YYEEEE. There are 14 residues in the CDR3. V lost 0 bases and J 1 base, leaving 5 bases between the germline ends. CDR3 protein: CASSLEGSNQPQHF. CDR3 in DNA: TGTGCCAGCAGCTTGGAGGGGAGCAATCAGCCCCAGCATTTT.

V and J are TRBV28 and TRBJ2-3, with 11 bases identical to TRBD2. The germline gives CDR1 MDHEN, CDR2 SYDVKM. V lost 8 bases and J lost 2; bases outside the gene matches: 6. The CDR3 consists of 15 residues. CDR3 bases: TGTGCCAGCCTAGCGGGAGGTCCAACCACAGATACGCAGTATTTT. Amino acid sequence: CASLAGGPTTDTQYF.

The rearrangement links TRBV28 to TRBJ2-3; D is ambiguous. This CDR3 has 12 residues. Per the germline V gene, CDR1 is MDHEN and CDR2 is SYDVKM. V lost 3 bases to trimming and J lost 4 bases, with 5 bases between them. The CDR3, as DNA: TGTGCCAGCAGTTTTGGGCCAGATACGCAGTATTTT. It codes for CASSFGPDTQYF.

The CDR3 reads CASSPRGLAESQYF. CDR3 in DNA: TGTGCCAGCTCACCTAGGGGACTAGCGGAATCGCAGTACTTC. The J gene is TRBJ2-7, the V gene TRBV18; 11 positions match TRBD2. Germline V gene lookup returns CDR1 KGHSH and CDR2 LQKENI. V shed 3 bases, J shed 9 bases, and the junction held 7 bases outside the gene matches. This CDR3 is built from 14 residues.

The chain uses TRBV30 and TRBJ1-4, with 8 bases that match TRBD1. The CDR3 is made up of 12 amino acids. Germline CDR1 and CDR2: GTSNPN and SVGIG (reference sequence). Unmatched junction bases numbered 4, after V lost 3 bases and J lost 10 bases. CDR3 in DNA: TGTGCCTGGAGGCCCGGGACAGGAAAACTGTTTTTT. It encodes CAWRPGTGKLFF.

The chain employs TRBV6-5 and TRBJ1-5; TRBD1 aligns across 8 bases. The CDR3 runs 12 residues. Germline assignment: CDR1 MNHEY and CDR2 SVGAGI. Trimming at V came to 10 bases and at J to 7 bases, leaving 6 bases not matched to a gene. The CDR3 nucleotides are TGTGCCACCGGACAGGGTCAACAGCCCCAGCATTTT. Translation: CATGQGQQPQHF.